This T cell receptor (beta chain) was found in a study of blood T cells in healthy people across ages (dated by TCRdb to the mid-2010s). At the level of the whole study: In model experiments, template switching captured roughly one uniquely barcoded TCR beta cDNA molecule for every two T cells. Using deep sequencing normalized with unique cDNA molecular identifiers, the study measured how TCR beta repertoire diversity changes with age. The donors were divided into four age groups: young (average about 16 years), middle-aged (about 39), aged (around 59) and long-lived (around 80). Donors of different ages were randomly distributed across sequencing lanes to avoid experimental bias. Two additional independent replicas of 1 million unique cDNA reads from the same blood draw were analyzed for two donors (one aged 18 to 30 and one aged 80 or older). The investigation overall reported the following: Because profiling used bulk unsorted PBMCs, naive and antigen-experienced compartments could not be compared conclusively. Estimates of total diversity based on one million sequenced T cells were considered lower bounds and underestimates. Compared with the aged group, the long-lived group had more naive CD4+ T cells, fewer expanded clones and increased TCR diversity, a pattern suggesting age selection. Because the CMV infection status of the donors was unknown, age-related changes in expanded clonotypes may potentially have been confounded. Observed TCR beta diversity per million T cells fell roughly linearly with age, and a significant reduction was already apparent by age around 44. The percentage of naive T cells measured by flow cytometry correlated strongly with observed TCR beta diversity.

Note on this clonotype: The target of this receptor is not known. It has no much larger one-base neighbor in the sample; base qualities were not kept.

CDR1 and CDR2 are read off the germline V gene as SGDLS and YYNGEE. Its CDR3 holds 15 amino acids, cysteine through phenylalanine. Of all the DNA, just the CDR3 is kept, 45 bases in frame from base 1. At the junction V is shortened by 4 bases and J by 5 bases; bases outside the gene matches: 9. Preparation of the library involved 5' RACE. The sequencer was an Illumina HiSeq 2500. A second PCR of 7 to 11 cycles was performed with a sample-barcoded 5' primer and a J-beta primer mix. Each TCR beta cDNA molecule received a unique molecular identifier from a template-switch 5' adaptor carrying 12 random nucleotides. Each sample yielded at least 3 million CDR3-containing paired-end reads. All of the RNA was converted into first-strand cDNA using the Mint cDNA synthesis kit, with a TRBC-specific oligonucleotide serving as the primer. After uracil-DNA glycosylase treatment, a first 18-cycle PCR used universal primers M1SS and BC2_uni_R on all cDNA. The study's processing was this. For normalization, 1 million high-quality reads, each with a distinct molecular identifier, were randomly selected from each sample. Reads sharing molecular identifiers were discarded rather than binned into consensus sequences. CDR3 identification, clonotype clustering and error correction used MiTCR with a Q25 quality threshold and the strictest error-elimination algorithm. A nonparametric unseen species model with Euler transformation was used to estimate lower-bound total TCR beta diversity. TCRdb itself trimmed the public reads at Q25 with fastp, ran MiXCR and retained productive beta chains. A single entry per CDR3 protein holds the most common genes and DNA from its merged rows. For this entry, the V and J calls and clone size follow TCRdb and not the study's own pipeline. This sample is represented by roughly 730,000 distinct CDR3 sequences; approximately 53% of them were singletons. The ten largest clones represent 25% to 30% of the sample.

Systemically healthy Caucasian individuals from Russia, approximately 39 in total and aged roughly 6 to 95 years, were included as donors. Around 9.9 milliliters of peripheral blood were collected from each donor into EDTA-treated Vacutainer tubes. Ficoll-Paque density-gradient centrifugation was used to isolate PBMCs, with at least 6 million obtained per sample. Trizol reagent was used to extract total RNA from PBMCs, with at least 6 micrograms per sample. The percentages of naive CD45RAhigh/CD27high T cells were determined by flow cytometry on a PBMC aliquot from every donor. The rearrangement joined TRBV9 to TRBJ2-7; 10 middle bases align to TRBD1. The clonotype was recovered from a middle-aged man in good health. What was sequenced was blood. At the DNA level, the sequence is TGTGCCAGCAGCTTGAGGGGGGACAGGGGCAACGAGCAGTACTTC. It codes for CASSLRGDRGNEQYF.